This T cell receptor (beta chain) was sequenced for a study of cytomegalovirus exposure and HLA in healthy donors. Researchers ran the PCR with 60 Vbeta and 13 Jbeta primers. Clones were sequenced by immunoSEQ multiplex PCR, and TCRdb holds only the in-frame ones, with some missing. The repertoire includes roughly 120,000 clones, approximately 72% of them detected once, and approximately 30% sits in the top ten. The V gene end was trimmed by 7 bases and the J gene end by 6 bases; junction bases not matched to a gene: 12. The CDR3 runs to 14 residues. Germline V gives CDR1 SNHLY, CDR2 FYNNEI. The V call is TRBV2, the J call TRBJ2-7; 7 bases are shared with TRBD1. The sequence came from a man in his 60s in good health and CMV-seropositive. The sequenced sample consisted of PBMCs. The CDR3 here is CASTNTGALFEQYF. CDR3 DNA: TGTGCCAGCACTAACACAGGGGCCCTCTTCGAGCAGTACTTC.